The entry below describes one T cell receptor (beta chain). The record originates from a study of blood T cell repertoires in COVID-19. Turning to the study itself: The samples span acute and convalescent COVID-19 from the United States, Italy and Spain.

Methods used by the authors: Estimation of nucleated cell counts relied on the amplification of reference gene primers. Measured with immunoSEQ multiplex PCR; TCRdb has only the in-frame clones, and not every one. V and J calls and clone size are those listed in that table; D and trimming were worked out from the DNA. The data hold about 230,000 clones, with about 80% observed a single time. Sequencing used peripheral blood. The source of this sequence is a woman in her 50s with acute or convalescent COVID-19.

CDR3 in DNA: TGTGCCAGCAGCTTAGGTCCAGGTTGGAACACCATATATTTT. The encoded protein is CASSLGPGWNTIYF. The chain is built from TRBV7-8 and TRBJ1-3, with no clear D. Germline assignment: CDR1 SGHVS and CDR2 FQNEAQ. This CDR3 has 14 amino acids. V was shortened by 1 base and J by 7 bases, with 11 bases between the two germline ends.